This TCR beta chain was recovered during a study of T cell clusters in autoimmune cytopenias. The CDR3 contains 15 residues. The germline V gene has CDR1 KGHSH and CDR2 LQKENI. TRB was amplified from 250 ng of peripheral blood genomic DNA per sample. One tube held mixed TRB-A and TRB-B primer pools for touch-down PCR. Using the multiplex PCR reads, TCRdb records one entry per CDR3 protein without DNA. This repertoire includes roughly 6,800 distinct CDR3 sequences. Another study also made use of these data, one on T cell repertoires in aging, cancer and after chemotherapy. That work contributes: Over several months to years, re-sampled healthy donor repertoires clearly shared clones.

The TCR sequence derives from a human donor in good health. This chain connects TRBV18 to TRBJ2-5; the TCRdb D gene call, TRBD1, has no DNA to confirm it. Sequenced: peripheral blood. CDR3 loop: CASSPPPPFPETQYF. The variable domain in full, completed from reference TRBV18 and TRBJ2-5, reads NAGVMQNPRHLVRRRGQEARLRCSPMKGHSHVYWYRQLPEEGLKFMVYLQKENIIDESGMPKERFSAEFPKEGPSILRIQQVVRGDSAAYFCASSPPPPFPETQYFGPGTRLLVL.